Below, 16 T cell receptor beta chains from the same sample are listed, as sequenced in a study of post-analysis software for immune sequencing data. No antigen has been assigned to these receptors. General study findings and limits: Among five TRBV segments more frequent in patients than controls were TRBV5-6, TRBV5-1 and TRBV20-1.

Libraries were made from TCR beta cDNA, and they carried unique molecular identifiers. TCRdb re-derived calls from the PCR reads in MiXCR, one entry per CDR3 protein. This table has some 690,000 distinct CDR3 sequences, roughly 27% appearing once. Specimen: blood. Receptors were obtained from a girl between 10 and 17 years old with multiple sclerosis.

A remark on this clonotype: Germline is not matched at one junction end, which may reflect a read error. The V call is TRBV4-3, the J call TRBJ2-5; 9 positions match TRBD1. This CDR3 is built from 14 residues. CDR1 is LGHNA and CDR2 is YSLEER in the germline V gene. CDR3 loop: CASRQGTGRETQYF. The CDR3, as DNA: TGCGCCAGCAGACAAGGGACAGGGCGAGAGACCCAGTACTTC.

There are a few counts of this clonotype. The rearrangement uses TRBV18 and TRBJ2-7, with D possibly matching TRBD1 (5 bases). Germline V gives CDR1 KGHSH, CDR2 LQKENI. The CDR3 is 15 residues long. V lost 3 bases to trimming and J lost 3 bases, with 15 bases between them. The CDR3 nucleotides are TGTGCCAGCTCACCCCCGCAGGGCGTAGGCTACGAGCAGTACTTC. This codes for CASSPPQGVGYEQYF.

The CDR3, as DNA: TGTGCCAGCAGCGACACAAGGAGCAATCAGCCCCAGCATTTT. Translation gives CASSDTRSNQPQHF. V usage is TRBV5-5 and J usage is TRBJ1-5; D is unresolved. V was pared by 4 bases and J by 1 base, with 9 bases between. This CDR3 region has 14 residues. Germline V lookup: CDR1 SGHKS, CDR2 YYEKEE (reference sequence).

The chain has TRBV23-1 and TRBJ1-3; 7 bases match TRBD1. TRBV23-1 is labeled an ORF, and its function is uncertain. The CDR3 length is 13 residues. V lost 9 bases and J lost 2; bases outside the gene matches: 4. In DNA, the CDR3 is TGCGCCAGTAACAGGGGCACTGGAAACACCATATATTTT. Its protein product is CASNRGTGNTIYF.

This clonotype was seen repeatedly, ten times or more. The V call is TRBV29-1, the J call TRBJ2-1, with 11 nucleotides matching TRBD2. Germline CDR1 and CDR2: SQVTM and ANQGSEA. V shed 5 bases and J 7 bases; nucleotides not matched to a gene: 7. The CDR3 has 14 residues. CDR3 loop: CSVKTSGIPNEQFF. The CDR3 DNA reads TGCAGCGTTAAGACTAGCGGGATCCCAAATGAGCAGTTCTTC.

The table lists this clonotype with a few counts. The CDR3 is CASSPREQQFF. CDR3 sequence (DNA): TGTGCCAGCAGTCCTAGGGAGCAGCAGTTCTTC. The genes are TRBV6-2 or TRBV6-3 and TRBJ2-1; tentatively, D is TRBD2 (5 bases). V lost 5 bases and J lost 11, with 10 bases in between. This CDR3 is built from 11 residues. Germline loops: CDR1 MNHEY, CDR2 SVGEGT.

J is TRBJ1-1 and V is TRBV5-5; TRBD1 is a possible D gene (5 bases). The CDR3 spans 17 residues. V was clipped by 0 bases and J by 0 bases, with 15 bases between them. Germline lookup yields CDR1 SGHKS and CDR2 YYEKEE (reference sequence). CDR3 nucleotide sequence: TGTGCCAGCAGCTTGGCTGGCAGGGCGCAAATGAACACTGAAGCTTTCTTT. Translation: CASSLAGRAQMNTEAFF.

CDR3 bases: TGTGCCAGCAGTTACTCGAGGACTAGCGGGAGGGCCCCTGGTGAGCAGTTCTTC. It translates to CASSYSRTSGRAPGEQFF. The rearrangement joins TRBV6-5 to TRBJ2-1; 15 bases align to TRBD2. The germline CDR1 and CDR2 sequences are MNHEY and SVGAGI. This CDR3 contains 18 residues. V was pared by 0 bases and J by 9 bases, with 9 bases of the junction left unmatched.

This clonotype was counted only a few times. The CDR3 DNA reads as TGTGCCAGCAGCAAAGGGGCCTCTAGGGGCGGGGGTGGGTCCTACAATGAGCAGTTCTTC. Its protein product is CASSKGASRGGGGSYNEQFF. V gene TRBV21-1 combines with J gene TRBJ2-1; no DNA check was done on the table's D call, TRBD1. TRBV21-1 is classified as a pseudogene. This CDR3 has 20 residues.

The rearrangement joins TRBV20-1 to TRBJ2-3; 12 bases line up with TRBD2. Germline V gives CDR1 DFQATT, CDR2 SNEGSKA (reference sequence). The CDR3 is made up of 16 amino acids. J lost 1 base, V lost 3 bases, and 5 bases had no gene match. This CDR3 is CSASPLAGGGTDTQYF. In DNA, the CDR3 is TGCAGTGCTAGTCCCCTAGCGGGAGGGGGCACAGATACGCAGTATTTT.

Regarding this clonotype: The germline gene is not matched at one end of the junction; a read error may be the cause. The CDR3 DNA reads TGCAGTGCCCTGGGGGGGCTAGCGGGGTACAATAAGCAGTTCTTC. Its translation: CSALGGLAGYNKQFF. V and J are TRBV20-1 and TRBJ2-1; 9 nucleotides align to TRBD2. CDR3 length: 15 amino acids. Germline values: CDR1 DFQATT, CDR2 SNEGSKA (reference sequence).

V usage is TRBV2 and J usage is TRBJ2-2, with D possibly TRBD1 on 7 matching bases. The ends were cut back, 6 bases at V and 3 bases at J, with 11 bases in the middle. Germline V gene sequence: CDR1 SNHLY, CDR2 FYNNEI. The CDR3 has 14 amino acids. In DNA form, the CDR3 reads TGTGCCAGCAGACAGGGGACTTACACCGGGGAGCTGTTTTTT. This sequence encodes CASRQGTYTGELFF.

The chain combines TRBV6-6 with TRBJ1-2; D might be TRBD1 (6 bases). This CDR3 is 16 amino acids long. The V end lost 0 bases, the J end lost 3 bases, and 14 bases lay between the germline ends. Germline V lookup: CDR1 MNHNY, CDR2 SVGAGI (reference sequence). CDR3 nucleotide sequence: TGTGCCAGCAGTTACTCCCGAGGGGGAAGGGACTATGGCTACACCTTC. Translating gives CASSYSRGGRDYGYTF.

V usage is TRBV7-2 and J usage is TRBJ2-7, with D perhaps assigned TRBD1 or TRBD2 (7 bases each). This CDR3 has 16 amino acids. V lost 3 bases to trimming and J lost 1 base, with 16 bases between them. CDR1 and CDR2 from the germline V gene are SGHTA and FQGNSA. CDR3 amino acids: CASSFGTRGGSYEQYF. In DNA form, the CDR3 reads TGTGCCAGCAGCTTCGGGACCAGGGGGGGTTCCTACGAGCAGTACTTC.

Notes on this clonotype: This may be a read error, as it is one base from a much larger clone. The chain recombines TRBV29-1 with TRBJ2-1; a possible D gene is TRBD1 (6 bases). The DNA end lines up better with TRBJ2-7; the J call may be wrong. There are 14 residues in the CDR3. Germline V gives CDR1 SQVTM, CDR2 ANQGSEA. CDR3 residues: CSAPTGSSYNEQYF. CDR3 coding DNA: TGCAGCGCCCCAACAGGGTCCTCCTACAATGAGCAGTACTTC.

The V gene is TRBV6-6, the J gene TRBJ1-5, with 9 bases fitting TRBD1. The CDR3 loop spans 16 amino acids. Looked up from germline, CDR1 is MNHNY and CDR2 is SVGAGI (reference sequence). Losses at the gene ends were 2 bases for V and 1 base for J; bases not matched to a gene: 3. DNA of the CDR3: TGTGCCAGCAGTTACGGGACAGGGACGAGCAATCAGCCCCAGCATTTT. Translation: CASSYGTGTSNQPQHF.